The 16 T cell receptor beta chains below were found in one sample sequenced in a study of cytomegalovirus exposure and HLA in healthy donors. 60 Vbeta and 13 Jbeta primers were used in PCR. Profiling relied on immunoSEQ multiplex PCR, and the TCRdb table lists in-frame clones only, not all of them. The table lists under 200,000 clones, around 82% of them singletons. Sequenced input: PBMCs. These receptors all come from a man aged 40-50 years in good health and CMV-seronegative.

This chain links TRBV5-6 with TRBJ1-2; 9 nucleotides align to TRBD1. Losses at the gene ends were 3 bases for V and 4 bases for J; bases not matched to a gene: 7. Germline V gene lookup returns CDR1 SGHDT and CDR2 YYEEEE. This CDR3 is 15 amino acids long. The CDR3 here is CASSSLDRGAYGYTF. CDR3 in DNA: TGTGCCAGCAGCTCCCTGGACAGGGGCGCCTATGGCTACACCTTC.

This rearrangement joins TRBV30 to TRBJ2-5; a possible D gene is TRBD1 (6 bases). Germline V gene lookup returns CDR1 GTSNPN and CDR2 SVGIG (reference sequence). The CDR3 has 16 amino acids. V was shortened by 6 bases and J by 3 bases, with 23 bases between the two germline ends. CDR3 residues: CACTPAGRGVEETQYF. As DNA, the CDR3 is TGTGCCTGTACCCCCGCCGGCAGGGGAGTCGAAGAGACCCAGTACTTC.

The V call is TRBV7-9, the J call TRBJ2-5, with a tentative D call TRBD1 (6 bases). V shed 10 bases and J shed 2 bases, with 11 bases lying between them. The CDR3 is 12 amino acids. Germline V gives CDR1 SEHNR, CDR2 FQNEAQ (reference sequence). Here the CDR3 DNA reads TGTGCCACCTCAACAGGGCAAGAGACCCAGTACTTC. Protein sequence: CATSTGQETQYF.

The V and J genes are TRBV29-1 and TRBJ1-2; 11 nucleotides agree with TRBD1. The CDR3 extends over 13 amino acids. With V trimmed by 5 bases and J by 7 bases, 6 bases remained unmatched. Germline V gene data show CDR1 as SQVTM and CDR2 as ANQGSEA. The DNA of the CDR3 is TGCAGCGTTAAGGGACAGGGGGGCGGTGGCTACACCTTC. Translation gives CSVKGQGGGGYTF.

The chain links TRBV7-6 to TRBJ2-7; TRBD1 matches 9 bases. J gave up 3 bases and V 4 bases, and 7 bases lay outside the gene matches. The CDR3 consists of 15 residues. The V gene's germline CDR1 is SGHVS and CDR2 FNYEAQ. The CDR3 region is CASSSRDRDVYEQYF. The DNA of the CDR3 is TGTGCCAGCAGCTCCCGGGACAGGGATGTCTACGAGCAGTACTTC.

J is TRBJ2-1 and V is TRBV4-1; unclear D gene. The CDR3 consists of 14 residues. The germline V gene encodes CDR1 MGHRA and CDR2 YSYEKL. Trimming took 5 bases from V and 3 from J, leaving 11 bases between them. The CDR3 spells CASSANENYNEQFF. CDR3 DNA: TGCGCCAGCAGCGCCAACGAGAACTACAATGAGCAGTTCTTC.

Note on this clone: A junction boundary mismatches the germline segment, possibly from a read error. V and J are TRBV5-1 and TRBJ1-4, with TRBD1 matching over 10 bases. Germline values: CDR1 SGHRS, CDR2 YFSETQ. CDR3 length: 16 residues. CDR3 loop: CASSLASDRGNEKLFF. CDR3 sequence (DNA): TGCGCTAGCAGCTTGGCCTCGGACAGGGGGAATGAAAAACTGTTTTTT.

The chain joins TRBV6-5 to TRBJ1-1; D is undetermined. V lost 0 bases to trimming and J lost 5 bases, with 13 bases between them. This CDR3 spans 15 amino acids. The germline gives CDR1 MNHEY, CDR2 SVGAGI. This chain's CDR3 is CASSYSRDVGTEAFF. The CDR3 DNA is TGTGCCAGCAGTTACTCGCGGGATGTAGGGACTGAAGCTTTCTTT.

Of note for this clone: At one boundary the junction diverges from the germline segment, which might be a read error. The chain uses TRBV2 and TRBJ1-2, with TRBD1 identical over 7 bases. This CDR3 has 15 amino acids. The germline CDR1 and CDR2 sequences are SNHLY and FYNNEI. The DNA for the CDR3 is TGTGCCAGTAGTGAAGGGACAGCCTTTAACTATGGCTACACCTTC. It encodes CASSEGTAFNYGYTF. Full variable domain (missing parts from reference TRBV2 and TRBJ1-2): EPEVTQTPSHQVTQMGQEVILRCVPISNHLYFYWYRQILGQKVEFLVSFYNNEISEKSEIFDDQFSVERPDGSNFTLKIRSTKLEDSAMYFCASSEGTAFNYGYTFGSGTRLTVV.

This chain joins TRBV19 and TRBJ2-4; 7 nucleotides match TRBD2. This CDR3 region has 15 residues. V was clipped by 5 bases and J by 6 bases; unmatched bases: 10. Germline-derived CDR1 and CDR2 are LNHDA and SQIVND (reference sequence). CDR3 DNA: TGTGCCAGTAGTCCCCCCGGGGGGATGGGAAACATTCAGTACTTC. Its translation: CASSPPGGMGNIQYF.

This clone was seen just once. CDR3 nucleotides: TGCGCCAGCAGCTTACTAGCGGGGGGGCGAAATGAGCAGTTCTTC. Translated, it gives CASSLLAGGRNEQFF. The V gene is TRBV5-1, the J gene TRBJ2-1, with 13 bases lining up with TRBD2. The CDR3 extends over 15 amino acids. Germline V gene lookup returns CDR1 SGHRS and CDR2 YFSETQ. V was clipped by 2 bases and J by 7 bases; unmatched bases: 3.

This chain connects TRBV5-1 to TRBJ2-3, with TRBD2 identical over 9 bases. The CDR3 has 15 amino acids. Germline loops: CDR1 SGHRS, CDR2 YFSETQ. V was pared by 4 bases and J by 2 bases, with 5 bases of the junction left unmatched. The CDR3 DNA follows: TGCGCCAGCAGCCTTGAGCGGGGGGACACAGATACGCAGTATTTT. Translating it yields CASSLERGDTDTQYF.

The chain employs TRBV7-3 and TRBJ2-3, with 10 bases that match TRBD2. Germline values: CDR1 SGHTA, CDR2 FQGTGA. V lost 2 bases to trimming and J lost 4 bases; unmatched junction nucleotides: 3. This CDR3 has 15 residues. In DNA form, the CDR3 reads TGTGCCAGCAGCTTAGGACTAGCGGCACCAGATACGCAGTATTTT. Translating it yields CASSLGLAAPDTQYF. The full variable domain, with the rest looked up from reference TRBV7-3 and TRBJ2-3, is GAGVSQTPSNKVTEKGKYVELRCDPISGHTALYWYRQSLGQGPEFLIYFQGTGAADDSGLPNDRFFAVRPEGSVSTLKIQRTERGDSAVYLCASSLGLAAPDTQYFGPGTRLTVL.

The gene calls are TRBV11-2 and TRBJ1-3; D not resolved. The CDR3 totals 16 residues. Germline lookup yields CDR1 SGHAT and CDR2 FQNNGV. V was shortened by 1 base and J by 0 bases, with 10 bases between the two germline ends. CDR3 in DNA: TGTGCCAGCAGCTTAGGAATAGGGAGCTCTGGAAACACCATATATTTT. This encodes CASSLGIGSSGNTIYF.

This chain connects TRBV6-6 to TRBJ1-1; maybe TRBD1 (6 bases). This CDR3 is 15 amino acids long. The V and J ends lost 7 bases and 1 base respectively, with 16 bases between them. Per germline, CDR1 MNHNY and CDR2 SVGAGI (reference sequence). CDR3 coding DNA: TGTGCCAGCACCATCGGCGGGGGGCAGAACACTGAAGCTTTCTTT. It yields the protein CASTIGGGQNTEAFF.

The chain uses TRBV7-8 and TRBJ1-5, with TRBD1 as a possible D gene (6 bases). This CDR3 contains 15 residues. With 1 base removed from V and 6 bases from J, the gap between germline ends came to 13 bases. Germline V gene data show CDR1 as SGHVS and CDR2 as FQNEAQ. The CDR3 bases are TGTGCCAGCAGCTTAGACGGGGGGCGAAGTCAGCCCCAGCATTTT. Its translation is CASSLDGGRSQPQHF.